These 5 T cell receptor beta chains originate from one sample sequenced in a study of technical replicates of blood from a few donors (dated by TCRdb to the late 2010s). The library was obtained by the immunoSEQ multiplex PCR assay. TCRdb mirrors the immuneACCESS table, restricted to in-frame sequences. Some clones are absent from its copies; in checked studies, under half trace to an unresolved V gene, and the reason for the others is unknown. A total of 78,000 or so clones appear in this sample, around 89% of them only once. The ten most abundant clones make up roughly 0.41% of the sample. The specimen sequenced was T cells isolated from PBMCs. These receptors were collected from a human donor in good health.

The V and J genes are TRBV19 and TRBJ2-7; D gene uncertain. With 4 bases removed from V and 1 base from J, the gap between germline ends came to 8 bases. The CDR3 is 13 residues long. CDR1 is LNHDA, CDR2 SQIVND, per germline (reference sequence). The CDR3 nucleotides are TGTGCCAGTAGTACGACAAGTTCCTACGAGCAGTACTTC. Translation: CASSTTSSYEQYF.

On this clone: The same CDR3 also results from other DNA sequences found in this sample. The V gene is TRBV7-8, the J gene TRBJ2-7; D gene ambiguous. From germline, CDR1 is SGHVS and CDR2 FQNEAQ. The germline V and J ends were trimmed by 1 base and 3 bases, with 10 bases remaining between them. CDR3 length: 14 residues. The CDR3 sequence: CASSLVAGYYEQYF. The CDR3, as DNA: TGTGCCAGCAGCTTAGTGGCAGGATACTACGAGCAGTACTTC.

This chain joins TRBV5-1 and TRBJ2-3; 7 nucleotides align to TRBD2. CDR1 and CDR2 from the germline V gene are SGHRS and YFSETQ. This CDR3 region has 16 residues. Trimming took 0 bases from V and 4 from J; bases not matched to a gene: 8. The CDR3 DNA sequence: TGCGCCAGCAGCTTGGCCTGGCGGGAGATTTCAGATACGCAGTATTTT. Residues: CASSLAWREISDTQYF.

The genes are TRBV14 and TRBJ2-7; D uncertain. Looked up from germline, CDR1 is SGHDN and CDR2 is FVKESK. The CDR3 is made up of 15 amino acids. Between the trimmed V and J ends, which lost 0 bases and 4 bases, there was a span of 13 bases. The CDR3 here is CASSQDGRVRYEQYF. As DNA, the CDR3 is TGTGCCAGCAGCCAAGATGGCCGGGTCCGGTACGAGCAGTACTTC.

Here the CDR3 DNA reads TGTGCCAGCAGTTACAGCAGGGGGGACTCTGGCTACACCTTC. Its protein product is CASSYSRGDSGYTF. The V gene is TRBV6-5, the J gene TRBJ1-2, with TRBD1 matching over 7 bases. Germline V gives CDR1 MNHEY, CDR2 SVGAGI. Trimming cost V 2 bases and J 7 bases; bases outside gene matches: 7. The CDR3 covers 14 residues.